This TCR beta chain came from a study of blood T cell repertoires in COVID-19. Whole-study context: Whether acute or convalescent, the COVID-19 samples came from the United States, Italy and Spain.

Data came from immunoSEQ multiplex PCR; TCRdb stores just in-frame clones and leaves some out. The sample carries about 390,000 clones, around nine tenths recorded once. J lost 8 bases, V lost 9 bases, and 8 bases had no gene match. This CDR3 has 12 residues. CDR1 is MNHEY, CDR2 SVGAGI, per germline. The TCR was taken from a woman in her 50s who had recovered from COVID-19. Sequencing input: PBMCs or T cells enriched from blood (not recorded which). The chain links TRBV6-5 to TRBJ1-2; 8 nucleotides match TRBD1. CDR3 bases: TGTGCCAGTCGGTCAGGGGGCAGGGGCTACACCTTC. It codes for CASRSGGRGYTF.